A selection of T cell receptor beta chains follows, all from one sample in a study of T cells in localized non-small cell lung cancer. Only in-frame clones appear in the TCRdb table, and some are missing; sequencing was by immunoSEQ multiplex PCR. The table lists 20,000 to 25,000 clones, roughly 90% of them singletons. Material: peripheral blood, obtained before any cancer treatment. The receptors derive from a female donor aged 60 or older with stage I lung adenocarcinoma. CDR3s include the opening cysteine and the closing phenylalanine or tryptophan. Each record gives: D gene, V gene, J gene, CDR3 DNA, CDR3 protein. D genes are given only for firm matches.

d_call: TRBD1
v_call: TRBV19
j_call: TRBJ2-7
cdr3_nt: TGTGCCAGTAGTACGGGACAGGGGGCCGAGCAGTACTTC
cdr3_aa: CASSTGQGAEQYF

d_call: TRBD1
v_call: TRBV19
j_call: TRBJ1-4
cdr3_nt: TGTGCCAGTAGTCCTGACAGGGTCCGCCTTAATGAAAAACTGTTTTTT
cdr3_aa: CASSPDRVRLNEKLFF

d_call: -
v_call: TRBV5-5
j_call: TRBJ2-1
cdr3_nt: TGTGCCAGCAGCCCCCCAGGGGAAGGTTACAATGAGCAGTTCTTC
cdr3_aa: CASSPPGEGYNEQFF

d_call: TRBD1
v_call: TRBV14
j_call: TRBJ1-2
cdr3_nt: TGTGCCAGCAACCCTAATGACAGGGTCGGCTACACCTTC
cdr3_aa: CASNPNDRVGYTF

d_call: -
v_call: TRBV6-1
j_call: TRBJ1-1
cdr3_nt: TGTGCCAGCAGTGAAGGGACGAGGACTGAAGCTTTCTTT
cdr3_aa: CASSEGTRTEAFF

d_call: -
v_call: TRBV19
j_call: TRBJ2-1
cdr3_nt: TGTGCCAGTAGTATAGACAGGGATGAGCAGTTCTTC
cdr3_aa: CASSIDRDEQFF

d_call: TRBD1
v_call: TRBV6-1
j_call: TRBJ2-1
cdr3_nt: TGTGCCAGCAGGACGGACAGGGGGGGGTACAATGAGCAGTTCTTC
cdr3_aa: CASRTDRGGYNEQFF

d_call: -
v_call: TRBV13
j_call: TRBJ1-2
cdr3_nt: TGTGCCAGCAGCTTAGGCTCCAGGATTAGGGGGGACTATGGCTACACCTTC
cdr3_aa: CASSLGSRIRGDYGYTF

d_call: TRBD1
v_call: TRBV18
j_call: TRBJ1-2
cdr3_nt: TGTGCCAGCTCACCAATTCAGGGGGCCTGGGGCTACACCTTC
cdr3_aa: CASSPIQGAWGYTF

d_call: -
v_call: TRBV10-1
j_call: TRBJ2-7
cdr3_nt: TGCGCCAGCAGTGACCAGGAAAGGTACGAGCAGTACTTC
cdr3_aa: CASSDQERYEQYF